This T cell receptor beta chain derives from a study of patients and donors after allogeneic stem cell transplantation. The CDR3 totals 16 residues. Germline lookup yields CDR1 SGHAT and CDR2 FQNNGV. V lost 5 bases and J lost 5; bases outside the gene matches: 12. MiXCR, applied by TCRdb to the RT-PCR reads, yields one record per CDR3 protein. The sample consists of some 160,000 distinct CDR3 sequences, 24% of them appearing once. The sample taken for sequencing was blood, either unsorted or a sorted T cell fraction (not recorded which). The chain carries TRBV11-2 and TRBJ1-2; 9 positions agree with TRBD1. The TCR sequence derives from a human donor who was either an allogeneic HSCT recipient or a stem cell or donor lymphocyte infusion donor (not recorded which). It is not recorded whose cells these are; they may come from a transplant donor. CDR3 amino acids: CASSPLSGTGFYGYTF. CDR3 in DNA: TGTGCCAGCAGCCCGCTATCCGGGACAGGGTTTTATGGCTACACCTTC. The variable domain in full, completed from reference TRBV11-2 and TRBJ1-2, reads EAGVAQSPRYKIIEKRQSVAFWCNPISGHATLYWYQQILGQGPKLLIQFQNNGVVDDSQLPKDRFSAERLKGVDSTLKIQPAKLEDSAVYLCASSPLSGTGFYGYTFGSGTRLTVV.